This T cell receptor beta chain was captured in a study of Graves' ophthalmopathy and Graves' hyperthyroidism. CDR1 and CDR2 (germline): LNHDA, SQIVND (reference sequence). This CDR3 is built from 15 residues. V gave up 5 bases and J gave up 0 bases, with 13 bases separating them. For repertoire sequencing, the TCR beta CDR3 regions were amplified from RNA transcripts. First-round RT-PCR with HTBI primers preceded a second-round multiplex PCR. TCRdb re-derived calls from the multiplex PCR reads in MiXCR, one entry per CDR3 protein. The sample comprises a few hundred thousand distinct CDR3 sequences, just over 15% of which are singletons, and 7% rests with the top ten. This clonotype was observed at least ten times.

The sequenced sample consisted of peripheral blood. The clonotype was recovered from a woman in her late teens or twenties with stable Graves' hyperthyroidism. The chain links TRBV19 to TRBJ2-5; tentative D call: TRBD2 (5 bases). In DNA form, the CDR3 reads TGTGCCAGTAGTGGGTGGGCCGGGGACCAAGAGACCCAGTACTTC. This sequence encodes CASSGWAGDQETQYF.